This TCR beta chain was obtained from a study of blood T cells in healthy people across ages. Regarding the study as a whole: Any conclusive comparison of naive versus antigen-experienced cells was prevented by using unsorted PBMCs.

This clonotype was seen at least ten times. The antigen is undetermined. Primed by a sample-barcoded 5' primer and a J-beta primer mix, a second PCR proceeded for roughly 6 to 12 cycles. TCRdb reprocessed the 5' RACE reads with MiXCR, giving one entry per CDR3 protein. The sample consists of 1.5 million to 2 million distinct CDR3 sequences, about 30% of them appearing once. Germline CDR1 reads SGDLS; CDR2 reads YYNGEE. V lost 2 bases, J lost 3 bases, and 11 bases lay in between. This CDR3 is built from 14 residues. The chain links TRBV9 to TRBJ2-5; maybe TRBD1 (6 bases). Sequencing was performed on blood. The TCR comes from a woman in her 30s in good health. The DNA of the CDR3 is TGTGCCAGCAGCGTCGGGACACGGGAAGAGACCCAGTACTTC. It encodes CASSVGTREETQYF.